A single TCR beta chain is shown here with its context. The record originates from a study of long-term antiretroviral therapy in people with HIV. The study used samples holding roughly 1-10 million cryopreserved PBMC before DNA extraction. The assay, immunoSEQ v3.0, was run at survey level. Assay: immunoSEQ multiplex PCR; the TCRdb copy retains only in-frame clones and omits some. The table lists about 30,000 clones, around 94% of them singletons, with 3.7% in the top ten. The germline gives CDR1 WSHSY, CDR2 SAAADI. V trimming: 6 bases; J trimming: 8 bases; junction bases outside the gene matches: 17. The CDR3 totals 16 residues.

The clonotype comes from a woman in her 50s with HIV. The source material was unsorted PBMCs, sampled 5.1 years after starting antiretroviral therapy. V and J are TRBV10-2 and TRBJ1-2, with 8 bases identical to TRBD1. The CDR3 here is CASRSSGGGGGSGYTF. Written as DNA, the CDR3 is TGCGCCAGCAGATCATCAGGGGGCGGGGGGGGTTCGGGCTACACCTTC.